These T cell receptor beta chains were read from a single sample in a study of glioma-infiltrating T cells after dendritic cell vaccination. TCRdb's table, derived via immunoSEQ multiplex PCR, lists solely in-frame clones and lacks some. The sample yields 80,000 to 100,000 clones, less than 90% seen once. Sample: blood, taken after dendritic cell vaccination. Receptor source: a human donor with glioblastoma. The CDR3 runs from the conserved cysteine through the conserved F or W. A D gene is named only where the DNA matches it firmly. Some rows have no size entry. The others give once, few or many, or a class for an expanded clone.

v_call	cdr3_length	clone_size	j_call	d_call	cdr3_aa	cdr3_nt
TRBV29-1	12	-	TRBJ2-7	-	CSFGYSPYEQYF	TGCAGCTTCGGATACAGTCCCTACGAGCAGTACTTC
TRBV19	18	few	TRBJ2-2	TRBD2	CASSASRLAGGPTGELFF	TGTGCCAGTAGTGCTTCCCGACTAGCGGGAGGGCCCACCGGGGAGCTGTTTTTT
TRBV10-3	19	-	TRBJ2-3	TRBD2	CAISDAGTSGRMGTDTQYF	TGTGCCATCAGTGACGCCGGGACTAGCGGGAGGATGGGGACAGATACGCAGTATTTT
TRBV9	15	-	TRBJ2-1	TRBD1	CASSSGQILYNEQFF	TGTGCCAGCAGCTCGGGACAGATACTATACAATGAGCAGTTCTTC
TRBV28	16	-	TRBJ2-7	TRBD1	CASSSPGQGKIYEQYF	TGTGCCAGCAGTTCACCAGGACAGGGGAAAATCTACGAGCAGTACTTC
TRBV11-2	17	-	TRBJ1-1	-	CASSLGRGGREDTEAFF	TGTGCCAGCAGCTTAGGACGCGGGGGGCGCGAAGACACTGAAGCTTTCTTT
TRBV29-1	11	-	TRBJ1-2	-	CSVNYGGYRAF	TGCAGCGTCAATTATGGGGGCTATAGGGCCTTC
TRBV20-1	11	-	TRBJ2-3	TRBD2	CSASGGGTQYF	TGCAGTGCTAGCGGGGGGGGTACGCAGTATTTT
TRBV19	13	-	TRBJ2-7	TRBD1	CASSPQGLHEQYF	TGTGCCAGTAGTCCACAGGGGCTCCACGAGCAGTACTTC
TRBV30	13	-	TRBJ1-2	-	CAWGGVWDYGYTF	TGTGCCTGGGGAGGGGTATGGGACTATGGCTACACCTTC
TRBV7-6	15	once	TRBJ1-2	-	CASSLFEGSNYGYTF	TGTGCCAGCAGCCTCTTTGAGGGTTCTAACTATGGCTACACCTTC
TRBV6-1	14	few	TRBJ1-1	-	CASSEAWGRTEAFF	TGTGCCAGCAGTGAAGCATGGGGGCGAACTGAAGCTTTCTTT
TRBV11-2	11	once	TRBJ2-7	-	CASSFHYEQYF	TGTGCCAGCAGCTTCCATTACGAGCAGTACTTC
TRBV29-1	13	-	TRBJ1-1	TRBD1	CSVSGTGRTEAFF	TGCAGCGTTTCCGGGACAGGGAGGACTGAAGCTTTCTTT
TRBV7-2	13	-	TRBJ2-7	TRBD1	CASSGDREDEQYF	TGTGCCAGCAGCGGTGACAGGGAAGACGAGCAGTACTTC
TRBV18	12	-	TRBJ1-1	-	CASSPANTEAFF	TGTGCCAGCTCACCGGCTAACACTGAAGCTTTCTTT
TRBV30	12	-	TRBJ1-1	-	CACRRGNTEAFF	TGTGCCTGCCGAAGGGGGAACACTGAAGCTTTCTTT
TRBV27	18	few	TRBJ1-5	-	CASRPGGLGHYSNQPQHF	TGTGCCAGCCGACCGGGGGGGTTGGGGCATTATAGCAATCAGCCCCAGCATTTT
TRBV7-2	14	-	TRBJ2-7	-	CASRPLGGTYEQYF	TGTGCCAGCAGGCCTCTCGGGGGAACCTACGAGCAGTACTTC
TRBV2	13	once	TRBJ1-1	-	CASSDTGNTEAFF	TGTGCCAGCAGTGACACCGGGAACACTGAAGCTTTCTTT
TRBV5-1	15	-	TRBJ1-1	-	CASSSRGGKLPEAFF	TGCGCCAGCAGCTCCCGGGGAGGGAAGTTACCTGAAGCTTTCTTT
TRBV5-5	15	few	TRBJ2-3	TRBD2	CASSPGLASTDTQYF	TGTGCCAGCAGCCCCGGACTAGCTAGCACAGATACGCAGTATTTT
TRBV5-1	15	-	TRBJ2-1	TRBD1	CASSLGQGDYNEQFF	TGCGCCAGCAGCTTGGGACAGGGGGATTACAATGAGCAGTTCTTC
TRBV19	13	-	TRBJ1-1	-	CASIRIPGTEAFF	TGTGCCAGTATTAGGATCCCGGGCACTGAAGCTTTCTTT
TRBV30	16	-	TRBJ2-5	TRBD1	CAWSQDRVVFQETQYF	TGTGCCTGGAGTCAAGACAGGGTGGTTTTTCAAGAGACCCAGTACTTC
TRBV5-1	16	-	TRBJ2-1	TRBD1	CASSREPGQYYNEQFF	TGCGCCAGCAGTCGAGAGCCGGGACAGTACTACAATGAGCAGTTCTTC
TRBV19	14	few	TRBJ2-7	-	CASSPQGLPYEQYF	TGTGCCAGTAGTCCACAGGGCCTACCCTACGAGCAGTACTTC
TRBV7-6	18	-	TRBJ2-6	-	CASSLGYLQGSGANVLTF	TGTGCCAGCAGCTTGGGTTACCTACAGGGCTCTGGGGCCAACGTCCTGACTTTC
TRBV5-1	14	-	TRBJ2-7	TRBD2	CASSLAGTSYEQYF	TGCGCCAGCAGCTTGGCCGGGACTAGCTACGAGCAGTACTTC
TRBV2	14	few	TRBJ1-6	TRBD1	CASSVDRVRSPLHF	TGTGCCAGCAGTGTGGACAGGGTTCGATCACCCCTCCACTTT
TRBV27	12	-	TRBJ2-7	-	CASSGGIYEQYF	TGTGCCAGCAGTGGAGGGATATACGAGCAGTACTTC
TRBV30	17	few	TRBJ2-3	TRBD2	CAWSFKRGGASTDTQYF	TGTGCCTGGAGTTTTAAGCGGGGGGGTGCTAGCACAGATACGCAGTATTTT
TRBV19	15	-	TRBJ2-3	TRBD2	CASTPIGRETDTQYF	TGTGCCAGTACCCCCATTGGGCGGGAGACAGATACGCAGTATTTT
TRBV7-9	16	-	TRBJ2-7	-	CASSLGWAGADYEQYF	TGTGCCAGCAGCTTAGGTTGGGCAGGGGCGGACTACGAGCAGTACTTC
TRBV6-6	14	-	TRBJ2-2	-	CASSHVAEGGELFF	TGTGCCAGCAGTCACGTAGCGGAGGGCGGGGAGCTGTTTTTT
TRBV9	13	-	TRBJ2-7	-	CASSQGTPYEQYF	TGTGCCAGCAGCCAAGGGACTCCCTACGAGCAGTACTTC
TRBV5-6	14	-	TRBJ2-7	-	CASSLDGGNSEQYF	TGTGCCAGCAGCTTGGATGGAGGAAATAGCGAGCAGTACTTC
TRBV11-2	17	-	TRBJ2-3	TRBD2	CASSLDGDWGGTDTQYF	TGTGCCAGCAGCTTAGATGGGGACTGGGGGGGGACAGATACGCAGTATTTT
TRBV18	16	few	TRBJ1-3	-	CASSQATGNSGNTIYF	TGTGCCAGCTCACAAGCGACTGGTAACTCTGGAAACACCATATATTTT
TRBV10-3	13	-	TRBJ1-1	-	CAISVDRNTEAFF	TGTGCCATCAGCGTCGACAGGAACACTGAAGCTTTCTTT
TRBV6-5	14	-	TRBJ1-3	-	CASRPRGSGNTIYF	TGTGCCAGCAGGCCAAGGGGCTCTGGAAACACCATATATTTT
TRBV28	15	-	TRBJ1-2	-	CASSSIGQAHYGYTF	TGTGCCAGCAGTTCCATTGGTCAGGCCCACTATGGCTACACCTTC